This entry is about one TCR beta chain. Antigen unknown. The germline V and J ends were trimmed by 0 bases and 4 bases, with 16 bases remaining between them. The germline V gene has CDR1 SNHLY and CDR2 FYNNEI. CDR3 length: 17 amino acids. Produced via immunoSEQ multiplex PCR; TCRdb's table is partial and in-frame only. The sample holds under 150,000 clones, approximately 96% seen once. The data were obtained in a study of graft-versus-host responses after intestinal transplantation. Specimen: unstimulated CD8+ T cells sorted from spleen or lymph node cells, collected before intestinal transplant. This clonotype was obtained from a human donor who received an intestinal transplant. V usage is TRBV2 and J usage is TRBJ2-4; the D gene is possibly TRBD1 (6 bases). In nucleotides, the CDR3 is TGTGCCAGCAGTGAAGCCAGGGTTCAGGGGCCAAAAAACATTCAGTACTTC. Residues: CASSEARVQGPKNIQYF.